Listed below are T cell receptor beta chains from one sample, sequenced in a study of Tregs in tolerant kidney transplant recipients. Clones were sequenced by immunoSEQ multiplex PCR, and TCRdb holds only the in-frame ones, with some missing. The sample contains some 55,000 clones, roughly 85% of which appear only once. The specimen comprised Tregs from blood, sampled before the transplant. The receptors derive from a human donor who received a combined kidney and bone marrow transplant. Both conserved end residues are part of each CDR3. Each record gives: V gene, D gene, clone size, J gene, CDR3 DNA, CDR3 protein. A D gene is named only where the DNA matches it firmly. Some rows have no size entry. The others give once, few or many, or a class for an expanded clone.

>TRBV5-1|NA|NA|TRBJ1-4
TGCGCCAGCAGCCAAACCAGCAGCCTCTGGGAAAAACTGTTTTTT
CASSQTSSLWEKLFF
>TRBV19|NA|few|TRBJ1-4
TGTGCCACAAGGGAGGGGCGTGAAAAACTGTTTTTT
CATREGREKLFF
>TRBV4-1|NA|once|TRBJ1-3
TGCGCCAGCAGCCAAGATCCCAGGGCGGCTGGAAACACCATATATTTT
CASSQDPRAAGNTIYF
>TRBV30|NA|NA|TRBJ1-2
TGTGCCTCGTTACGAGGGTATTACTATGGCTACACCTTC
CASLRGYYYGYTF
>TRBV6-1|TRBD2|NA|TRBJ2-3
TGTGCCAGCAGTGACGGGACTACCTCGAGGGATACGCAGTATTTT
CASSDGTTSRDTQYF
>TRBV5-1|NA|NA|TRBJ1-4
TGCGCCAGCAGCTTCGGGAGGGATAATGAAAAACTGTTTTTT
CASSFGRDNEKLFF
>TRBV9|TRBD2|NA|TRBJ2-1
TGTGCCAGCAGCACTGGACTAGCCGATGAGCAGTTCTTC
CASSTGLADEQFF
>TRBV28|NA|NA|TRBJ1-3
TGTGCCAGCAGGAGAACAGGGGGAAACACCATATATTTT
CASRRTGGNTIYF
>TRBV5-8|NA|NA|TRBJ2-3
TGTGCCAGCAGCCGTATAGGGGGAGGGCCATCAGATACGCAGTATTTT
CASSRIGGGPSDTQYF
>TRBV5-1|TRBD1|once|TRBJ2-2
TGCGCCAGCAGCCGGAACAGGGGTGACACCGGGGAGCTGTTTTTT
CASSRNRGDTGELFF
>TRBV4-1|TRBD2|NA|TRBJ2-1
TGCGCCAGCAGCCAAGGAGCCGGGAGGACCTCCTACAATGAGCAGTTCTTC
CASSQGAGRTSYNEQFF
>TRBV5-1|TRBD2|NA|TRBJ2-2
TGCGCCAGCCAGGCGGGGGGCGGCACCGGGGAGCTGTTTTTT
CASQAGGGTGELFF
>TRBV5-1|NA|NA|TRBJ1-3
TGCGCCAGCAGCTTGGTCGGGGGAGGAAACACCATATATTTT
CASSLVGGGNTIYF
>TRBV7-2|NA|NA|TRBJ1-2
TGTGCCAGCAGCTTTGGCGGAAACTATGGCTACACCTTC
CASSFGGNYGYTF
>TRBV5-4|NA|NA|TRBJ1-2
TGTGCCAGCAGGGTTCAACAGGGAGATGGCTACACCTTC
CASRVQQGDGYTF
>TRBV19|NA|NA|TRBJ2-1
TGTGCCAGTAGTAGTGGGAAGGAAGCCTACAATGAGCAGTTCTTC
CASSSGKEAYNEQFF
>TRBV25-1|NA|few|TRBJ1-3
TGTGCCAGCAGGGGGGGGGCCCGAAACACCATATATTTT
CASRGGARNTIYF
>TRBV2|NA|NA|TRBJ2-5
TGTGCCAGCAGAAGGGAGGCCTCAGGGCCCCAGTACTTC
CASRREASGPQYF
>TRBV28|NA|NA|TRBJ1-2
TGTGCCAGCAGTCCAGGGAACGACAGGCGTGGCTACACCTTC
CASSPGNDRRGYTF
>TRBV5-6|TRBD1|few|TRBJ2-1
TGTGCCAGCAGCTTGACAGGGGGCGCGCAGGGGTACAATGAGCAGTTCTTC
CASSLTGGAQGYNEQFF